These 5 T cell receptor beta chains came from one sample sequenced in a study of cytomegalovirus exposure and HLA in healthy donors. With 60 Vbeta and 13 Jbeta primers, the PCR was carried out. Some clones are missing from TCRdb's copy, which holds only in-frame ones; the method was immunoSEQ multiplex PCR. The table lists some 200,000 clones, about 80% of them singletons. The sample was PBMCs. These receptors all stem from a woman aged 40 to 55 in good health and CMV-seronegative.

V is TRBV28 and J is TRBJ1-2; 8 bases map to TRBD1. The germline V gene encodes CDR1 MDHEN and CDR2 SYDVKM. There are 16 residues in the CDR3. Trimming cost V 6 bases and J 4 bases; bases outside gene matches: 13. The CDR3 DNA is TGTGCCAGCAGCTCCTCGGGACCAGGGGGCATCTATGGCTACACCTTC. It is translated as CASSSSGPGGIYGYTF.

The V gene is TRBV18, the J gene TRBJ2-7; 9 bases fit TRBD1. The V gene end was trimmed by 1 base and the J gene end by 2 bases; junction bases not matched to a gene: 0. Germline lookup yields CDR1 KGHSH and CDR2 LQKENI. The CDR3 has 14 amino acids. CDR3 sequence (DNA): TGTGCCAGCTCACCACGGACAGGGGCCTACGAGCAGTACTTC. Residues: CASSPRTGAYEQYF.

The chain is built from TRBV5-1 and TRBJ2-5, with 11 bases fitting TRBD2. The CDR3 contains 15 residues. The germline gives CDR1 SGHRS, CDR2 YFSETQ. The V segment lost 5 bases and the J segment 5 bases; nucleotides outside the gene matches: 8. The CDR3 DNA is TGCGCCAGCAGACCTATAGCGGGGGGGCTTGAGACCCAGTACTTC. Its translation: CASRPIAGGLETQYF. Full variable domain (rest looked up from reference TRBV5-1 and TRBJ2-5): KAGVTQTPRYLIKTRGQQVTLSCSPISGHRSVSWYQQTPGQGLQFLFEYFSETQRNKGNFPGRFSGRQFSNSRSEMNVSTLELGDSALYLCASRPIAGGLETQYFGPGTRLLVL.

The chain links TRBV19 to TRBJ1-5, with 11 bases matching TRBD1. The trim removed 7 bases at V and 5 bases at J, leaving 7 bases unmatched. Germline CDR1 is LNHDA and CDR2 is SQIVND (reference sequence). The CDR3 length is 15 residues. The CDR3 DNA sequence: TGTGCCAGTACCGAAAGGGACAGGGGGTATCAGCCCCAGCATTTT. Its translation is CASTERDRGYQPQHF.

The rearrangement joins TRBV5-5 to TRBJ2-3; 9 positions match TRBD1. Germline-derived CDR1 and CDR2 are SGHKS and YYEKEE (reference sequence). CDR3 length: 17 amino acids. The V segment lost 3 bases and the J segment 3 bases; nucleotides outside the gene matches: 11. This CDR3 reads CASSWGGQGRWTDTQYF. Here the CDR3 DNA reads TGTGCCAGCAGCTGGGGGGGACAGGGAAGGTGGACAGATACGCAGTATTTT.